These 10 T cell receptor beta chains share one sample of origin, sequenced in a study of T cell changes during pregnancy in multiple sclerosis. Only in-frame clones appear in the TCRdb table, and some are missing; sequencing was by immunoSEQ multiplex PCR. The sample records approximately 71,000 clones, roughly 90% being singletons. The input for sequencing was peripheral blood, taken in the second trimester of pregnancy. The receptors come from a female donor with multiple sclerosis, enrolled in a pregnancy study.

CDR3 nucleotide sequence: TGTGCCAGCAGGATGATACAGGGGATTAGCACTGAAGCTTTCTTT. It is translated as CASRMIQGISTEAFF. The gene calls are TRBV28 and TRBJ1-1; 7 bases are shared with TRBD1. CDR3 size: 15 residues. Germline V CDR1 and CDR2: MDHEN, SYDVKM. V was pared by 6 bases and J by 4 bases, with 11 bases of the junction left unmatched.

V gene TRBV27 combines with J gene TRBJ2-7, with 7 bases aligning to TRBD2. V was pared by 6 bases and J by 2 bases, with 10 bases of the junction left unmatched. Germline V lookup: CDR1 MNHEY, CDR2 SMNVEV (reference sequence). CDR3 length equals 15 residues. The CDR3: CASSHSGYNPYEQYF. CDR3 in DNA: TGTGCCAGCAGCCATAGCGGGTACAACCCCTACGAGCAGTACTTC.

The rearrangement uses TRBV25-1 and TRBJ1-6; tentatively, D is TRBD1 (6 bases). The germline CDR1 and CDR2 sequences are MGHDK and SYGVNS. CDR3 length equals 14 residues. With 4 bases removed from V and 8 bases from J, the gap between germline ends came to 12 bases. The CDR3 loop is CASSGVGAYSPLHF. The CDR3 DNA sequence: TGTGCCAGCAGTGGGGTGGGGGCGTATTCACCCCTCCACTTT. Filled out from reference TRBV25-1 and TRBJ1-6, the complete variable domain reads EADIYQTPRYLVIGTGKKITLECSQTMGHDKMYWYQQDPGMELHLIHYSYGVNSTEKGDLSSESTVSRIRTEHFPLTLESARPSHTSQYLCASSGVGAYSPLHFGNGTRLTVT.

J is TRBJ1-1 and V is TRBV4-1; TRBD1 agrees at 7 bases. CDR3 size: 12 residues. V lost 3 bases, J lost 5 bases, and 0 bases stayed unmatched. Germline V lookup: CDR1 MGHRA, CDR2 YSYEKL. This CDR3 is CASSQGQTEAFF. In nucleotides, the CDR3 is TGCGCCAGCAGCCAGGGACAGACTGAAGCTTTCTTT.

Concerning this clone: A read error may produce the germline difference seen at one junction end. The genes are TRBV7-2 and TRBJ1-2, with 7 bases aligning to TRBD1. Per germline, CDR1 SGHTA and CDR2 FQGNSA. The CDR3 consists of 15 residues. CDR3 sequence: CASSQPQDRLGANFF. The DNA for the CDR3 is TGTGCCAGCAGCCAACCCCAGGACAGGTTAGGCGCCAATTTCTTC.

J is TRBJ2-5 and V is TRBV18, with 7 bases lining up with TRBD1. Germline assignment: CDR1 KGHSH and CDR2 LQKENI. The CDR3 length is 16 residues. Trimming removed 0 bases from V and 5 bases from J; junction bases left unmatched: 9. The CDR3 DNA sequence: TGTGCCAGCTCACCACCTGATAACAGGGGATGGGAGACCCAGTACTTC. It specifies CASSPPDNRGWETQYF. The complete variable domain, with remaining parts taken from reference TRBV18 and TRBJ2-5, reads NAGVMQNPRHLVRRRGQEARLRCSPMKGHSHVYWYRQLPEEGLKFMVYLQKENIIDESGMPKERFSAEFPKEGPSILRIQQVVRGDSAAYFCASSPPDNRGWETQYFGPGTRLLVL.

The chain combines TRBV29-1 with TRBJ1-5; 9 nucleotides line up with TRBD1. Trimming at V came to 6 bases and at J to 7 bases, leaving 10 bases not matched to a gene. CDR1 and CDR2 from the germline V gene are SQVTM and ANQGSEA. This CDR3 region has 14 residues. The CDR3: CSVRVQGAGQPQHF. CDR3 nucleotides: TGCAGCGTGCGAGTACAGGGGGCAGGCCAGCCCCAGCATTTT. Supplemented by reference TRBV29-1 and TRBJ1-5, the full variable domain reads SAVISQKPSRDICQRGTSLTIQCQVDSQVTMMFWYRQQPGQSLTLIATANQGSEATYESGFVIDKFPISRPNLTFSTLTVSNMSPEDSSIYLCSVRVQGAGQPQHFGDGTRLSIL.

The chain has TRBV9 and TRBJ2-3, with 9 bases fitting TRBD1. CDR3 length: 16 residues. J was trimmed by 4 bases and V by 1 base; bases with no gene match: 7. Germline V lookup: CDR1 SGDLS, CDR2 YYNGEE. The CDR3 DNA reads TGTGCCAGCAGCGTAAGGGGACAGGGTTCGGCAGATACGCAGTATTTT. As protein: CASSVRGQGSADTQYF.

The V call is TRBV5-4, the J call TRBJ2-5; TRBD2 matches 7 bases. Unmatched junction bases numbered 7, after V lost 1 base and J lost 4 bases. This CDR3 spans 15 amino acids. Looked up from germline, CDR1 is SGHNT and CDR2 is YYREEE (reference sequence). This CDR3 is CASSLRAGAPETQYF. CDR3 nucleotide sequence: TGTGCCAGCAGCTTGAGGGCGGGAGCCCCAGAGACCCAGTACTTC.

The V and J genes are TRBV9 and TRBJ2-5; D is undetermined. The ends were cut back, 0 bases at V and 4 bases at J, with 10 bases in the middle. Germline loops: CDR1 SGDLS, CDR2 YYNGEE. The CDR3 totals 14 residues. DNA for the CDR3: TGTGCCAGCAGCGTAGGGGCCTCCGGAGAGACCCAGTACTTC. Translation: CASSVGASGETQYF.